This paragraph reports one T cell receptor beta chain. The CDR3 runs 14 residues. Germline lookup yields CDR1 SGHNT and CDR2 YYREEE (reference sequence). V was clipped by 1 base and J by 7 bases, with 14 bases between them. The sample originates from a study of beta chain features in type 1 diabetes. Expressed TCRB transcripts were sequenced because the isolated RNA had all been reverse transcribed beforehand. This table comes from immunoSEQ multiplex PCR, and its TCRdb copy is limited to in-frame clones, with some not included. The table lists over 40,000 clones, roughly 50% of them singletons. Sequencing input: stem cell memory CD4+ T cells from blood. J is TRBJ2-5 and V is TRBV5-4; D gene unclear. This TCR came from a woman under 40 in good health. CDR3 amino acids: CASSLPGAVGTQYF. CDR3 coding DNA: TGTGCCAGCAGCTTGCCAGGCGCCGTTGGGACCCAGTACTTC.